The clone carrying this TCR beta chain came up once. No antigen is known for it. The germline V gene has CDR1 SEHNR and CDR2 FQNEAQ (reference sequence). This CDR3 region has 17 residues. The V gene end was trimmed by 5 bases and the J gene end by 0 bases; junction bases not matched to a gene: 10. 60 Vbeta and 13 Jbeta primers were used in PCR. The protocol was immunoSEQ multiplex PCR, while the TCRdb copy is restricted to in-frame clones and leaves out a portion. The table has approximately 150,000 clones, 84% seen once. These data originate in a study of cytomegalovirus exposure and HLA in healthy donors. Study-wide context: The early release's HLA-typed donors yielded roughly 85 million unique TCRs.

Every donor was a healthy person donating bone marrow. General observations from the study: One cluster of highly shared sequence variants probably arose as a sequencing artifact. V- and J-gene trimming of TCR beta was linked (in a later analysis) to a missense DCLRE1C variant.

The chain employs TRBV7-9 and TRBJ2-7; 10 nucleotides align to TRBD1. Sequencing input: PBMCs. The source is a man in his late teens or twenties in good health and CMV-seronegative. The CDR3 sequence is CASSRRDRGSPSYEQYF. In DNA form, the CDR3 reads TGTGCCAGCAGCCGACGGGACAGGGGATCTCCCTCCTACGAGCAGTACTTC.